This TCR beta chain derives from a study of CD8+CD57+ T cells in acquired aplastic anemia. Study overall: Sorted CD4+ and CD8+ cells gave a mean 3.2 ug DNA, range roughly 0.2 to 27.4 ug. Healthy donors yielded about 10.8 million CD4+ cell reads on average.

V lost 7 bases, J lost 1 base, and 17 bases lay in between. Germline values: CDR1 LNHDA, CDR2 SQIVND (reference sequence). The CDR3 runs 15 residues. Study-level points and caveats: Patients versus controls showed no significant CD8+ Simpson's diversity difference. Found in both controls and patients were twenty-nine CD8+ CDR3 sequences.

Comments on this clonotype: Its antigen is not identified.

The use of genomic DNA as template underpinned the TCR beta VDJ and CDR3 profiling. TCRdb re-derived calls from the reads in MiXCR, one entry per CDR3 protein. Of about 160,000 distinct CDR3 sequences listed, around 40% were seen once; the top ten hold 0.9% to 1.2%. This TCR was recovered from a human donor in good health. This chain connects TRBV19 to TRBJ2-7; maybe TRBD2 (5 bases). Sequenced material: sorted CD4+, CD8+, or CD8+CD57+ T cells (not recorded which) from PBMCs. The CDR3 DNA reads TGTGCCAGTACCCGACGGACTGCCAATTCCTACGAGCAGTACTTC. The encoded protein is CASTRRTANSYEQYF.